The 17 T cell receptor beta chains below come from one sample, sequenced in a study of CD8 T cells in Susac syndrome. The RNA input was roughly 0.45 to 1 ug, and it was reverse transcribed with random hexamers. TCRdb analysed the immunoSEQ multiplex PCR reads with MiXCR anew, one entry per CDR3 protein. Of 78,000 or so distinct CDR3 sequences listed, roughly 94% are singletons. The source material was CD8+ T cells from PBMCs. Receptors originate from a human donor with multiple sclerosis.

V usage is TRBV3-1 and J usage is TRBJ2-5, with D uncertain. The ends were cut back, 4 bases at V and 4 bases at J, with 25 bases in the middle. The CDR3 has 18 residues. The germline CDR1 and CDR2 sequences are LGHDT and YNNKEL (reference sequence). The CDR3 here is CASSPYSVSDVLGETQYF. CDR3 nucleotides: TGTGCCAGCAGCCCCTATTCGGTTTCGGATGTCTTAGGAGAGACCCAGTACTTC.

This sequence joins TRBV6-5 and TRBJ2-7, with unresolved D. Trimming cost V 8 bases and J 4 bases, with 9 bases left between them. Germline CDR1 and CDR2: MNHEY and SVGAGI. The CDR3 extends over 11 amino acids. DNA for the CDR3: TGTGCCAGCCACCTCGGGTACGAGCAGTACTTC. It codes for CASHLGYEQYF.

The chain is built from TRBV27 and TRBJ1-1, with D perhaps TRBD1 (6 bases). The V gene lost 5 bases and the J gene lost 4 bases, with 17 bases spanning the gap. CDR3 size: 15 residues. CDR1 is MNHEY, CDR2 SMNVEV, per germline (reference sequence). The CDR3 loop reads CASSPRGGWVTEAFF. In nucleotides, the CDR3 is TGTGCCAGCAGTCCCAGGGGTGGGTGGGTCACTGAAGCTTTCTTT.

The V and J genes are TRBV9 and TRBJ2-7; D is tentatively TRBD1 or TRBD2 (5 bases each). The CDR3 consists of 15 residues. V lost 0 bases and J 6 bases, leaving 16 bases between the germline ends. CDR1 and CDR2 from the germline V gene are SGDLS and YYNGEE. CDR3 amino acids: CASSVGTPGTGEQYF. The CDR3 coding sequence is TGTGCCAGCAGCGTAGGGACACCCGGGACGGGCGAGCAGTACTTC.

The gene calls are TRBV29-1 and TRBJ1-1; D is unclear. V was clipped by 6 bases and J by 8 bases, with 13 bases between them. The CDR3 length is 11 residues. CDR1 and CDR2 (germline): SQVTM, ANQGSEA. The CDR3 protein is CSVTSPTEAFF. The CDR3 nucleotides read TGCAGCGTAACTTCACCGACAGAAGCTTTCTTT.

The chain joins TRBV14 to TRBJ2-2; 9 nucleotides line up with TRBD1. The ends lost 1 base at V and 2 bases at J; junction bases unmatched: 17. Germline-derived CDR1 and CDR2 are SGHDN and FVKESK. The length of the CDR3 is 21 residues. The CDR3 region has the DNA TGTGCCAGCAGCCAAGGTTGGCCTCGATTACAGGGGGCGCAAAACACCGGGGAGCTGTTTTTT. This codes for CASSQGWPRLQGAQNTGELFF.

V gene TRBV30 combines with J gene TRBJ2-1; D remains unclear. V lost 0 bases and J 0 bases, leaving 9 bases between the germline ends. Germline V gene data show CDR1 as GTSNPN and CDR2 as SVGIG (reference sequence). The CDR3 is 15 residues long. CDR3 nucleotides: TGTGCCTGGAGTGTCTTGTCGGCCTCCTACAATGAGCAGTTCTTC. Translating gives CAWSVLSASYNEQFF.

The genes are TRBV6-5 and TRBJ2-5; D not certain. The V end lost 8 bases, the J end lost 5 bases, and 15 bases lay between the germline ends. This CDR3 comprises 13 residues. The germline V gene has CDR1 MNHEY and CDR2 SVGAGI. CDR3 coding DNA: TGTGCCAGCTGCCTAGATTGGTTGGAGACCCAGTACTTC. Its translation: CASCLDWLETQYF.

The chain joins TRBV9 to TRBJ2-2; TRBD2 agrees at 10 bases. The germline gives CDR1 SGDLS, CDR2 YYNGEE. The CDR3 has 19 residues. V was clipped by 3 bases and J by 1 base; unmatched bases: 12. This CDR3 is CASSGGASGSSGNTGELFF. The CDR3 coding sequence is TGTGCCAGCAGCGGTGGGGCTAGCGGGAGCAGTGGGAACACCGGGGAGCTGTTTTTT.

The chain joins TRBV6-6 to TRBJ1-1; D is uncertain. Germline loops: CDR1 MNHNY, CDR2 SVGAGI (reference sequence). The CDR3 has 11 amino acids. V was shortened by 8 bases and J by 4 bases, with 8 bases between the two germline ends. The CDR3 loop reads CASFMGTEAFF. The CDR3 DNA sequence: TGTGCCAGCTTTATGGGCACTGAAGCTTTCTTT.

The rearrangement links TRBV9 to TRBJ2-6, with no clear D. The V end was cut by 4 bases, the J end by 0 bases, with 14 bases between. Germline-derived CDR1 and CDR2 are SGDLS and YYNGEE. The CDR3 length is 17 residues. CDR3 in amino acids: CASSPGASSSGANVLTF. In DNA, the CDR3 is TGTGCCAGCAGCCCAGGCGCCTCAAGCTCTGGGGCCAACGTCCTGACTTTC.

The rearrangement joins TRBV6-6 to TRBJ2-3, with 7 bases matching TRBD1. The J segment lost 1 base and the V segment lost 2 bases, leaving 3 bases of the junction unmatched. CDR3 length: 15 amino acids. The germline V gene has CDR1 MNHNY and CDR2 SVGAGI (reference sequence). This CDR3 is CASSYRGQGTDTQYF. In DNA, the CDR3 is TGTGCCAGCAGTTACCGCGGACAGGGCACAGATACGCAGTATTTT.

The V call is TRBV2, the J call TRBJ2-5, with D hard to call. The CDR3 contains 15 residues. The V gene's germline CDR1 is SNHLY and CDR2 FYNNEI. V lost 1 base to trimming and J lost 5 bases, with 14 bases between them. This CDR3 is CASSEVVSRMETQYF. Here the CDR3 DNA reads TGTGCCAGCAGTGAAGTGGTTAGCCGTATGGAGACCCAGTACTTC.

CDR3 protein: CASSYGQNSYEQYF. CDR3 sequence (DNA): TGTGCCAGCAGTTACGGGCAGAATTCCTACGAGCAGTACTTC. This sequence joins TRBV6-5 and TRBJ2-7; no reliable D call. V dropped 2 bases and J dropped 1 base, with 9 bases sitting between them. Germline CDR1 MNHEY, CDR2 SVGAGI. This CDR3 spans 14 amino acids.

This sequence joins TRBV3-1 and TRBJ2-6; maybe TRBD2 (5 bases). The V gene lost 0 bases and the J gene lost 4 bases, with 22 bases spanning the gap. The CDR3 sequence is 20 residues long. CDR1 is LGHDT and CDR2 is YNNKEL in the germline V gene (reference sequence). CDR3 DNA sequence: TGTGCCAGCAGCCAAGAAGTGGAAGCGCCCAGGAGGACCGGGGCCAACGTCCTGACTTTC. As protein: CASSQEVEAPRRTGANVLTF.

The J gene is TRBJ2-1, the V gene TRBV7-9, with D possibly TRBD1 on 8 matching bases. CDR1 and CDR2 (germline): SEHNR, FQNEAQ (reference sequence). The germline V and J ends were trimmed by 11 bases and 6 bases, with 14 bases remaining between them. The CDR3 contains 12 residues. This CDR3 is CADRGGSNEQFF. Here the CDR3 DNA reads TGTGCCGACAGGGGAGGGAGCAATGAGCAGTTCTTC.

The V and J genes are TRBV3-1 and TRBJ1-5; D is uncertain. Trimming took off 3 bases at V and 9 bases at J, with 18 bases between the two ends. The CDR3 has 15 amino acids. Per germline, CDR1 LGHDT and CDR2 YNNKEL (reference sequence). The CDR3 region has the DNA TGTGCCAGCAGCCATACTGGACCCCTAAGTCTGCCCCAGCATTTT. Its translation is CASSHTGPLSLPQHF.